A selection of T cell receptor beta chains follows, all from one sample in a study of kidney transplant recipient with SARS-CoV-2 infection. Via MiXCR, TCRdb re-called the reads, giving one row per CDR3 protein. The data contain under 250,000 distinct CDR3 sequences, 29% of them seen just once; the ten biggest clones take up under 9.5%. This specimen was a blood sample, taken at baseline and on day 111 from a kidney transplant recipient. These receptors all stem from a young adult male patient who had COVID-19 and was a kidney transplant recipient. Certain T cells may be donor cells from the graft. Both conserved end residues are part of each CDR3. The D gene is left open where the match is weak. Expanded clones get a size class; other rows say once, few or many, or leave the size out.

TRBV5-1,many,TRBD1,15,CASSAEPGTANGYTF
TRBV5-6,many,-,16,CASNGFNSRKTYGYTF
TRBV29-1,many,TRBD2,12,CSVVAGIETQYF
TRBV28,many,-,15,CASSRRGRYTGELFF
TRBV7-2,-,-,15,CASSLSDPEYNEQFF
TRBV20-1,-,-,14,CSANQPGGYTEAFF
TRBV4-3,many,-,17,CASSEDRGRRKTYGYTF
TRBV6-5,many,-,17,CASSREFSMRKTYGYTF
TRBV5-3,-,-,14,CARSPPAPQETQYF
TRBV11-2,once,-,17,CASSHLLTSRRTYGYTF
TRBV2,many,-,14,CASSERTRPGPQHF
TRBV9,-,TRBD2,15,CASSSWTSVLETQYF
TRBV6-2/TRBV6-3,many,TRBD2,18,CASSPGLAGVAVRETQYF
TRBV2,few,TRBD2,15,CASRQTSGDSNEQFF
TRBV20-1,-,-,16,CSARSAGYATNEKLFF
TRBV7-9,many,-,17,CASSEKKYHGKTYGYTF